A single sample gave rise to the 27 T cell receptor beta chains below, sequenced in a study of CD8 T cells in Susac syndrome. Reverse transcription of roughly 0.45 to 1 ug RNA used random hexamers. TCRdb redid the calling of the immunoSEQ multiplex PCR reads with MiXCR, one entry per CDR3 protein. The sample lists 210,000 or so distinct CDR3 sequences, 90% to 95% occurring once. Sequencing was performed on CD8+ T cells from PBMCs. These receptors were collected from a human donor with multiple sclerosis.

This clonotype was counted once. This chain joins TRBV27 and TRBJ1-1, with TRBD1 matching over 7 bases. The junction had 12 bases not matched to a gene; V was cut back by 11 bases and J by 6 bases. CDR1 is MNHEY and CDR2 is SMNVEV in the germline V gene (reference sequence). The CDR3 runs 13 residues. The CDR3 here is CASREGAAAEAFF. The CDR3 nucleotides read TGTGCCTCCCGCGAGGGGGCGGCGGCTGAAGCTTTCTTT.

In nucleotides, the CDR3 is TGTGCCAGCAGCGTGGCGGGAGGGAACAATGAGCAGTTCTTC. As protein: CASSVAGGNNEQFF. The chain uses TRBV9 and TRBJ2-1; 9 nucleotides match TRBD2. Trimming at V came to 2 bases and at J to 5 bases, leaving 2 bases not matched to a gene. The CDR3 extends over 14 amino acids. Germline lookup yields CDR1 SGDLS and CDR2 YYNGEE.

The CDR3 is CASDRTDRGDTEAFF. CDR3 DNA: TGTGCCAGCGACCGGACCGACAGGGGAGACACTGAAGCTTTCTTT. The gene calls are TRBV6-2 or TRBV6-3 and TRBJ1-1; 8 positions agree with TRBD1. There are 15 residues in the CDR3. From germline, CDR1 is MNHEY and CDR2 SVGEGT. V lost 8 bases to trimming and J lost 3 bases; unmatched junction nucleotides: 11.

The V gene is TRBV7-8, the J gene TRBJ2-7; D may be TRBD2 (5 bases). This CDR3 region has 18 residues. Trimming removed 5 bases at V and 6 bases at J, with 29 bases between. The V gene's germline CDR1 is SGHVS and CDR2 FQNEAQ. As DNA, the CDR3 is TGTGCCAGCAGCCTATCCGGGGTCATTAAATCCCCCTGGAGCGAGCAGTACTTC. Translating it yields CASSLSGVIKSPWSEQYF.

The rearrangement links TRBV20-1 to TRBJ2-1, with 10 bases aligning to TRBD2. The CDR3 sequence is 15 residues long. With V trimmed by 0 bases and J by 6 bases, 5 bases remained unmatched. In germline, CDR1 is DFQATT, CDR2 SNEGSKA (reference sequence). The CDR3: CSARDTQRGGNEQFF. The CDR3 DNA follows: TGCAGTGCTAGAGATACCCAGCGGGGGGGCAATGAGCAGTTCTTC.

This chain connects TRBV6-5 to TRBJ1-6, with D possibly being TRBD1 (6 bases). The CDR3 consists of 15 residues. Trimming shortened V by 0 bases and J by 8 bases, and 11 bases separated the two germline ends. In germline, CDR1 is MNHEY, CDR2 SVGAGI. The CDR3 sequence is CASSYSSGVDSPLHF. In nucleotides, the CDR3 is TGTGCCAGCAGTTACTCGTCAGGGGTTGATTCACCCCTCCACTTT.

This clonotype was detected only a few times. This chain uses TRBV19 with TRBJ2-1; no clear D. Germline CDR1 and CDR2: LNHDA and SQIVND (reference sequence). The CDR3 runs 14 residues. The V gene lost 3 bases and the J gene lost 6 bases, with 12 bases spanning the gap. This CDR3 is CASSMVGGPNEQFF. The CDR3 nucleotides are TGTGCCAGTAGTATGGTTGGCGGCCCCAATGAGCAGTTCTTC.

The chain links TRBV20-1 to TRBJ2-3; 14 bases are a match to TRBD2. The CDR3 covers 20 residues. Per germline, CDR1 DFQATT and CDR2 SNEGSKA (reference sequence). J lost 0 bases, V lost 5 bases, and 16 bases had no gene match. The CDR3 DNA reads as TGCAGTGCTCCTAATCCGGGACTAGCGGGAGAAGGCTTTAGCACAGATACGCAGTATTTT. Translation: CSAPNPGLAGEGFSTDTQYF.

V gene TRBV10-3 combines with J gene TRBJ2-3; D may be TRBD1 (6 bases). The V end was cut by 4 bases, the J end by 2 bases, with 7 bases between. The CDR3 runs to 13 residues. Looked up from germline, CDR1 is ENHRY and CDR2 is SYGVKD. CDR3 sequence reads: CAISGDNTDTQYF. The CDR3 DNA sequence: TGTGCCATCAGTGGGGACAACACAGATACGCAGTATTTT.

This clonotype was observed a single time. The chain has TRBV5-1 and TRBJ1-4, with 7 bases identical to TRBD1. CDR1 and CDR2 (germline): SGHRS, YFSETQ. Losses at the gene ends were 4 bases for V and 6 bases for J; bases not matched to a gene: 9. The CDR3 has 15 residues. CDR3 protein: CASSTITGVDEKLFF. Written as DNA, the CDR3 is TGCGCCAGCAGCACCATTACAGGGGTTGATGAAAAACTGTTTTTT.

The chain has TRBV4-3 and TRBJ1-4; D possibly corresponds to TRBD1 (6 bases). The germline CDR1 and CDR2 sequences are LGHNA and YSLEER. The V end lost 0 bases, the J end lost 0 bases, and 11 bases lay between the germline ends. The CDR3 spans 17 residues. CDR3 in amino acids: CASSQDTGGPTNEKLFF. As DNA, the CDR3 is TGCGCCAGCAGCCAAGATACGGGGGGCCCAACTAATGAAAAACTGTTTTTT.

The chain joins TRBV12-3 or TRBV12-4 to TRBJ2-3; TRBD2 matches 7 bases. V lost 0 bases to trimming and J lost 3 bases; unmatched junction nucleotides: 15. CDR3 length equals 19 residues. For the CDR3, the DNA is TGTGCCAGCAGTTTAGCGGCGGGGATGCGGGGGTTAACAACAGATACGCAGTATTTT. Protein sequence: CASSLAAGMRGLTTDTQYF.

The chain uses TRBV13 and TRBJ2-5; the D gene is possibly TRBD1 (5 bases). The germline V gene has CDR1 PRHDT and CDR2 FYEKMQ (reference sequence). The CDR3 sequence is 16 residues long. Trimming removed 1 base from V and 3 bases from J, with 15 bases in between. The CDR3 DNA reads as TGTGCCAGCAGCTTAGTTGGCAGGGTCGGAGAAGAGACCCAGTACTTC. Its protein is CASSLVGRVGEETQYF.

V usage is TRBV5-8 and J usage is TRBJ2-5; no definite D call. Germline CDR1 and CDR2: SGHTS and YDEGEE. The CDR3 length is 13 residues. The ends were cut back, 1 base at V and 0 bases at J, with 4 bases in the middle. CDR3 sequence (DNA): TGTGCCAGCAGCTTGTGGAACCAAGAGACCCAGTACTTC. Translation gives CASSLWNQETQYF.

The chain has TRBV7-8 and TRBJ2-7, with 7 bases lining up with TRBD2. Germline trimming cut 5 bases from V and 2 bases from J; bases unmatched to any gene: 12. CDR1 is SGHVS, CDR2 FQNEAQ, per germline. The CDR3 totals 16 residues. CDR3: CASSPRAGESPYEQYF. CDR3 bases: TGTGCCAGCAGCCCCCGGGCGGGAGAGTCCCCCTACGAGCAGTACTTC.

This chain links TRBV15 with TRBJ2-1; no reliable D call. In germline, CDR1 is LNHNV, CDR2 YYDKDF (reference sequence). The CDR3 has 14 amino acids. The V end lost 6 bases, the J end lost 0 bases, and 9 bases lay between the germline ends. Here the CDR3 DNA reads TGTGCCACCAGGGAGAAGAGCTCCTACAATGAGCAGTTCTTC. It yields the protein CATREKSSYNEQFF.

The rearrangement uses TRBV7-9 and TRBJ1-1, with a tentative D call TRBD1 (5 bases). Per germline, CDR1 SEHNR and CDR2 FQNEAQ (reference sequence). This CDR3 is 14 amino acids long. Trimming took off 5 bases at V and 0 bases at J, with 10 bases between the two ends. CDR3 coding DNA: TGTGCCAGCAGCCCGGGACGGATGAACACTGAAGCTTTCTTT. Amino acids: CASSPGRMNTEAFF.

CDR3 sequence (DNA): TGTGCCAGCAGATACGGGACAGAGACCTACAATGAGCAGTTCTTC. Translated: CASRYGTETYNEQFF. This chain uses TRBV6-5 with TRBJ2-1; TRBD1 matches 7 bases. The CDR3 contains 15 residues. Germline CDR1 is MNHEY and CDR2 is SVGAGI. V lost 6 bases, J lost 2 bases, and 7 bases stayed unmatched.

The chain couples TRBV11-2 to TRBJ1-2; the D gene is possibly TRBD1 (5 bases). This CDR3 spans 15 amino acids. Germline V gene sequence: CDR1 SGHAT, CDR2 FQNNGV. V lost 0 bases and J 4 bases, leaving 12 bases between the germline ends. CDR3 loop: CASSLDAGLLYGYTF. As DNA, the CDR3 is TGTGCCAGCAGCTTAGACGCGGGGCTGCTCTATGGCTACACCTTC. Complete variable domain (other parts from reference TRBV11-2 and TRBJ1-2): EAGVAQSPRYKIIEKRQSVAFWCNPISGHATLYWYQQILGQGPKLLIQFQNNGVVDDSQLPKDRFSAERLKGVDSTLKIQPAKLEDSAVYLCASSLDAGLLYGYTFGSGTRLTVV.

The chain uses TRBV25-1 and TRBJ2-7; possibly TRBD1 or TRBD2 for D (5 bases each). The V gene lost 7 bases and the J gene lost 4 bases, with 17 bases spanning the gap. Germline-derived CDR1 and CDR2 are MGHDK and SYGVNS. CDR3 length: 14 amino acids. This CDR3 is CASTGHLLGYEQYF. The CDR3 DNA follows: TGTGCCAGCACGGGGCACCTACTCGGGTACGAGCAGTACTTC.

The rearrangement uses TRBV5-1 and TRBJ2-1; 10 nucleotides align to TRBD1. J gave up 8 bases and V 0 bases, and 5 bases lay outside the gene matches. CDR1 and CDR2 (germline): SGHRS, YFSETQ. The CDR3 contains 15 residues. In DNA, the CDR3 is TGCGCCAGCAGCTTGGGTGACAGGGGGCCCGATGAGCAGTTCTTC. Protein product: CASSLGDRGPDEQFF.

V usage is TRBV20-1 and J usage is TRBJ1-2; TRBD1 aligns across 9 bases. The trim removed 3 bases at V and 3 bases at J, leaving 5 bases unmatched. In germline, CDR1 is DFQATT, CDR2 SNEGSKA (reference sequence). This CDR3 has 14 amino acids. The CDR3 here is CSASEQGAYYGYTF. The DNA of the CDR3 is TGCAGTGCTAGTGAACAGGGGGCTTACTATGGCTACACCTTC.

The gene calls are TRBV29-1 and TRBJ1-1; 7 nucleotides match TRBD1. The CDR3 is 13 amino acids. CDR1 and CDR2 (germline): SQVTM, ANQGSEA. The V segment lost 7 bases and the J segment 4 bases; nucleotides outside the gene matches: 9. The CDR3 here is CSDFGQAFTEAFF. The CDR3, as DNA: TGCAGCGATTTCGGACAGGCATTCACTGAAGCTTTCTTT.

The chain has TRBV6-5 and TRBJ2-5; 10 bases line up with TRBD2. The CDR3 totals 14 residues. Germline CDR1 reads MNHEY; CDR2 reads SVGAGI. The ends lost 6 bases at V and 7 bases at J; junction bases unmatched: 8. CDR3 protein: CASSPVAGGGTQYF. The DNA of the CDR3 is TGTGCCAGCAGCCCCGTAGCGGGGGGAGGGACCCAGTACTTC.

V is TRBV6-1 and J is TRBJ2-1, with 13 bases identical to TRBD2. This CDR3 contains 15 residues. V lost 4 bases and J lost 5; bases outside the gene matches: 2. Per the germline V gene, CDR1 is MNHNS and CDR2 is SASEGT. The CDR3 DNA follows: TGTGCCAGCAGTGGACTAGCGGGGGGCGACAATGAGCAGTTCTTC. It encodes CASSGLAGGDNEQFF.

This clonotype was observed a single time. The V and J genes are TRBV12-3 or TRBV12-4 and TRBJ2-6; D gene unclear. CDR3 length: 11 residues. Trimming pared 1 base from V and 15 bases from J, leaving 7 bases between. The DNA of the CDR3 is TGTGCCAGCAGTTTAGGACTGGCCCTGACTTTC. It codes for CASSLGLALTF.

The chain uses TRBV5-4 and TRBJ2-1, with TRBD2 identical over 11 bases. Germline trimming cut 4 bases from V and 5 bases from J; bases unmatched to any gene: 8. This CDR3 region has 16 residues. CDR1 and CDR2 from the germline V gene are SGHNT and YYREEE (reference sequence). The CDR3 nucleotides are TGTGCCAGCAGCGCCGGGACTAGCGGACCCCACAATGAGCAGTTCTTC. Amino acids: CASSAGTSGPHNEQFF. Variable domain in full (rest from reference TRBV5-4 and TRBJ2-1): ETGVTQSPTHLIKTRGQQVTLRCSSQSGHNTVSWYQQALGQGPQFIFQYYREEENGRGNFPPRFSGLQFPNYSSELNVNALELDDSALYLCASSAGTSGPHNEQFFGPGTRLTVL.